These T cell receptor beta chains were read from a single sample in a study of blood T cell repertoires in COVID-19. Profiling relied on immunoSEQ multiplex PCR, and the TCRdb table lists in-frame clones only, not all of them. This table has under 60,000 clones, approximately 83% appearing once. The sequenced sample was peripheral blood. These TCRs come from a man between 25 and 39 years old with COVID-19, enrolled during active disease. Each CDR3 is given with its conserved first and last residue. The D gene is left open where the match is weak. Not all rows give a size; the values are once, few, many and, for expanded clones, a class.

V	size	J	D	CDR3	DNA
TRBV4-2	.	TRBJ2-5	TRBD2	CASSPGTSGSQETQYF	TGTGCCAGCAGCCCCGGGACTAGCGGGAGTCAAGAGACCCAGTACTTC
TRBV7-6	.	TRBJ1-3	TRBD1	CASSSQTGGSGNTIYF	TGTGCCAGCAGCTCCCAGACAGGGGGCTCTGGAAACACCATATATTTT
TRBV30	.	TRBJ1-5	.	CAWNEGNGNQPQHF	TGTGCCTGGAATGAGGGTAACGGCAATCAGCCCCAGCATTTT
TRBV3-1/TRBV3-2	.	TRBJ1-1	.	CASTLSDSRTEAFF	TGTGCCAGCACCTTATCCGACAGTAGGACTGAAGCTTTCTTT
TRBV19	.	TRBJ2-3	TRBD2	CASREGTTQYTDTQYF	TGTGCCAGTAGGGAAGGGACTACGCAGTACACAGATACGCAGTATTTT
TRBV15	.	TRBJ2-7	.	CATRHRAKDEQYF	TGTGCCACCAGACACAGGGCAAAGGACGAGCAGTACTTC
TRBV5-5	.	TRBJ2-1	TRBD2	CASSGLAGSYNEQFF	TGTGCCAGCAGCGGACTAGCGGGCTCCTACAATGAGCAGTTCTTC
TRBV3-1/TRBV3-2	once	TRBJ1-2	TRBD1	CASSLTGGKGGYTF	TGTGCCAGCAGCCTGACAGGGGGGAAGGGTGGCTACACCTTC
TRBV28	.	TRBJ2-5	.	CASSFSDGMGETQYF	TGTGCCAGCAGTTTCTCCGACGGGATGGGAGAGACCCAGTACTTC
TRBV6-4	.	TRBJ1-5	.	CASSDPPLGATLETQPQHF	TGTGCCAGCAGTGACCCGCCCCTTGGGGCGACCCTTGAGACTCAGCCCCAGCATTTT
TRBV6-5	.	TRBJ1-5	TRBD1	CASSPRGVGQPQHF	TGTGCCAGCAGCCCCAGGGGGGTTGGTCAGCCCCAGCATTTT
TRBV2	.	TRBJ2-3	.	CASSDVGGGADTQYF	TGTGCCAGCAGTGATGTGGGAGGGGGGGCAGATACGCAGTATTTT
TRBV28	.	TRBJ1-6	.	CASSPPGRAPGSPLHF	TGTGCCAGCAGTCCCCCCGGGCGGGCGCCCGGTTCACCCCTCCACTTT
TRBV7-9	.	TRBJ1-1	.	CASSPGREGAEAFF	TGTGCCAGCAGCCCAGGGAGGGAGGGGGCTGAAGCTTTCTTT
TRBV7-2	.	TRBJ2-7	TRBD2	CASSLGTSGSYEQYF	TGTGCCAGCAGCCTAGGGACTAGCGGGTCCTACGAGCAGTACTTC
TRBV15	.	TRBJ1-5	.	CATSRGTGLNQPQHF	TGTGCCACCAGCAGAGGCACGGGTCTCAATCAGCCCCAGCATTTT
TRBV6-5	.	TRBJ1-1	.	CASSRGGLRNTEAFF	TGTGCCAGCAGCCGGGGGGGTCTGAGGAACACTGAAGCTTTCTTT
TRBV14	.	TRBJ2-7	TRBD2	CASSRGTSGGEQYF	TGTGCCAGCAGCCGCGGGACTAGCGGAGGCGAGCAGTACTTC
TRBV30	few	TRBJ2-3	TRBD2	CAWELAGDGDTQYF	TGTGCCTGGGAACTAGCGGGAGATGGGGATACGCAGTATTTT
TRBV27	.	TRBJ2-3	.	CASSLERPSTDTQYF	TGTGCCAGCAGTTTAGAGCGCCCTAGCACAGATACGCAGTATTTT
TRBV10-3	.	TRBJ1-6	.	CAIGRQDNSPLHF	TGTGCCATCGGGAGGCAGGATAATTCACCCCTCCACTTT
TRBV11-2	once	TRBJ2-2	TRBD2	CASSLGLAGVWELFF	TGTGCCAGCAGCTTAGGGCTAGCGGGAGTCTGGGAGCTGTTTTTT